Presented here are 3 T cell receptor beta chains from one specimen sequenced in a study of OX40 agonist ivuxolimab in advanced cancers. The assay was immunoSEQ multiplex PCR, and TCRdb's table has in-frame clones only and misses some. The sample includes more than 50,000 clones, 85% of them seen just once. The material sequenced was CD4+ or CD8+ T cells sorted from blood, taken in a trial of the OX40 agonist ivuxolimab. These receptors all stem from an adult with an advanced solid tumor such as melanoma, head and neck, liver or kidney cancer.

Here the CDR3 reads CASSPVQINTEAFF. As DNA, the CDR3 is TGTGCCAGCTCACCAGTACAGATCAACACTGAAGCTTTCTTT. The V call is TRBV18, the J call TRBJ1-1; D is unclear. The CDR3 is made up of 14 amino acids. Germline assignment: CDR1 KGHSH and CDR2 LQKENI. Trimming took off 2 bases at V and 2 bases at J, with 9 bases between the two ends.

The V gene is TRBV18, the J gene TRBJ2-5; D is unclear. Germline V gives CDR1 KGHSH, CDR2 LQKENI. V was clipped by 5 bases and J by 7 bases, with 20 bases between them. This CDR3 spans 15 amino acids. As DNA, the CDR3 is TGTGCCAGCTCAAACGTCGTCTTGGCCCCCGGGACCCAGTACTTC. Protein sequence: CASSNVVLAPGTQYF.

The rearrangement links TRBV14 to TRBJ2-4; 7 bases align to TRBD2. Germline trimming cut 1 base from V and 11 bases from J; bases unmatched to any gene: 2. CDR3 length equals 12 residues. Germline V CDR1 and CDR2: SGHDN, FVKESK. In DNA, the CDR3 is TGTGCCAGCAGCCAAGTTCGGGGGGTTCAGTACTTC. Translating gives CASSQVRGVQYF.